A single sample is the source of the 25 T cell receptor beta chains below, sequenced in a study of cytomegalovirus exposure and HLA in healthy donors. The PCR employed 60 Vbeta primers together with 13 Jbeta primers. TCRdb's table, derived via immunoSEQ multiplex PCR, lists solely in-frame clones and lacks some. The table records approximately 110,000 clones, about 81% of them present only once. The specimen was PBMCs. The receptors derive from a woman in her 30s in good health and CMV-seronegative.

This chain uses TRBV6-1 with TRBJ2-7; tentative D call: TRBD2 (6 bases). Germline V gives CDR1 MNHNS, CDR2 SASEGT. V was shortened by 8 bases and J by 0 bases, with 14 bases between the two germline ends. This CDR3 is built from 14 residues. The CDR3, as DNA: TGTGCCAGCTCCAGGGTACTAGCCTCCTACGAGCAGTACTTC. Residues: CASSRVLASYEQYF.

The chain uses TRBV7-6 and TRBJ2-7; TRBD2 aligns across 7 bases. In germline, CDR1 is SGHVS, CDR2 FNYEAQ. CDR3 size: 15 residues. The V and J ends lost 6 bases and 5 bases, in that order; junction bases with no gene match: 13. This CDR3 is CASSPYGEGPHEQYF. Written as DNA, the CDR3 is TGTGCCAGCAGTCCGTACGGGGAGGGGCCACACGAGCAGTACTTC.

The chain has TRBV29-1 and TRBJ1-2; 9 bases are shared with TRBD1. J gave up 5 bases and V 3 bases, and 4 bases lay outside the gene matches. The germline V gene has CDR1 SQVTM and CDR2 ANQGSEA. The CDR3 sequence is 13 residues long. CDR3 DNA sequence: TGCAGCGTTGAGACAGGGGGGAGTTATGGCTACACCTTC. Protein product: CSVETGGSYGYTF.

This chain links TRBV5-8 with TRBJ1-1, with D possibly matching TRBD1 (6 bases). CDR3 length: 16 residues. Trimming took 4 bases from V and 1 from J, leaving 17 bases between them. Germline V gene data show CDR1 as SGHTS and CDR2 as YDEGEE. The CDR3 protein is CASSLTDGTRNTEAFF. The DNA of the CDR3 is TGTGCCAGCAGCCTAACGGATGGGACAAGGAACACTGAAGCTTTCTTT.

This clone was seen only a few times. The CDR3 DNA is TGCGCCAGCAGCTTTTTGGGCAGCTCTGGGGCCAACGTCCTGACTTTC. It codes for CASSFLGSSGANVLTF. V is TRBV5-1 and J is TRBJ2-6; D unclear. V was trimmed by 2 bases and J by 0 bases, leaving 9 bases between them. Germline CDR1 and CDR2: SGHRS and YFSETQ. The CDR3 is 16 residues long.

The rearrangement uses TRBV28 and TRBJ2-5, with TRBD2 as a possible D gene (6 bases). TRBJ2-7 explains the end of the DNA better; the J call may be wrong. In germline, CDR1 is MDHEN, CDR2 SYDVKM. The CDR3 loop spans 16 amino acids. CDR3 bases: TGTGCCAGCACCTCCCGCGATGGGGTGGGAGGATACGAGCAGTACTTC. This sequence encodes CASTSRDGVGGYEQYF.

This chain connects TRBV7-9 to TRBJ1-2; the D gene is possibly TRBD1 (6 bases). CDR3 length: 14 residues. The ends were cut back, 5 bases at V and 1 base at J, with 11 bases in the middle. Per germline, CDR1 SEHNR and CDR2 FQNEAQ (reference sequence). CDR3 nucleotide sequence: TGTGCCAGCAGCCATACAGGGATTAACTATGGCTACACCTTC. It encodes CASSHTGINYGYTF.

This sequence joins TRBV9 and TRBJ1-3, with no clear D. V lost 5 bases, J lost 2 bases, and 5 bases lay in between. This CDR3 contains 12 residues. Looked up from germline, CDR1 is SGDLS and CDR2 is YYNGEE. The CDR3 reads CASSQTGNTIYF. The CDR3 nucleotides read TGTGCCAGCAGTCAGACTGGAAACACCATATATTTT.

V is TRBV15 and J is TRBJ2-7, with TRBD2 matching over 8 bases. V gave up 2 bases and J gave up 2 bases; unmatched junction bases: 5. The CDR3 has 15 amino acids. Germline CDR1 is LNHNV and CDR2 is YYDKDF (reference sequence). Here the CDR3 reads CATSRTSGSPYEQYF. As DNA, the CDR3 is TGTGCCACCAGCAGAACGAGCGGGAGTCCCTACGAGCAGTACTTC.

The gene calls are TRBV27 and TRBJ2-3; TRBD2 matches at 9 bases. J gave up 5 bases and V 6 bases, and 15 bases lay outside the gene matches. The CDR3 totals 17 residues. Germline CDR1 is MNHEY and CDR2 is SMNVEV (reference sequence). The CDR3 sequence: CASSTEGGRAWGDTQYF. The CDR3 DNA sequence: TGTGCCAGCAGCACGGAGGGCGGGAGGGCCTGGGGAGATACGCAGTATTTT.

This chain links TRBV7-9 with TRBJ2-1; 7 bases map to TRBD1. V was pared by 2 bases and J by 4 bases, with 11 bases of the junction left unmatched. The V gene's germline CDR1 is SEHNR and CDR2 FQNEAQ (reference sequence). The CDR3 sequence is 17 residues long. CDR3 DNA: TGTGCCAGCAGCTTAAGTCTGACAGGGTTGGGGTACAATGAGCAGTTCTTC. Protein sequence: CASSLSLTGLGYNEQFF.

The chain is built from TRBV19 and TRBJ2-6; D may be TRBD1 (6 bases). Germline V lookup: CDR1 LNHDA, CDR2 SQIVND (reference sequence). V shed 6 bases and J shed 0 bases, with 12 bases lying between them. This CDR3 is built from 16 residues. The CDR3 coding sequence is TGTGCCAGTAGCCTACAGGGTAACTCTGGGGCCAACGTCCTGACTTTC. It specifies CASSLQGNSGANVLTF. The complete variable domain, with remaining parts taken from reference TRBV19 and TRBJ2-6, reads DGGITQSPKYLFRKEGQNVTLSCEQNLNHDAMYWYRQDPGQGLRLIYYSQIVNDFQKGDIAEGYSVSREKKESFPLTVTSAQKNPTAFYLCASSLQGNSGANVLTFGAGSRLTVL.

The chain has TRBV30 and TRBJ2-5; weak D call: TRBD2 (6 bases). This CDR3 comprises 11 residues. Germline CDR1 GTSNPN, CDR2 SVGIG (reference sequence). V was pared by 5 bases and J by 5 bases, with 9 bases between. CDR3 amino acids: CAWAGLETQYF. CDR3 nucleotides: TGTGCCTGGGCGGGATTGGAGACCCAGTACTTC.

The V call is TRBV5-4, the J call TRBJ1-2, with TRBD1 identical over 10 bases. The CDR3 runs 14 residues. After removal of 4 bases from V and 5 bases from J, the junction contained 5 bases not matched to a gene. Germline assignment: CDR1 SGHNT and CDR2 YYREEE (reference sequence). CDR3 sequence (DNA): TGTGCCAGCAGCCCCGGGGACAGGGGATATGGCTACACCTTC. It yields the protein CASSPGDRGYGYTF.

The V call is TRBV12-5, the J call TRBJ2-5; 8 bases are a match to TRBD1. The V segment lost 2 bases and the J segment 5 bases; nucleotides outside the gene matches: 7. Germline V CDR1 and CDR2: LGHNT, FRNRAP. The length of the CDR3 is 15 residues. For the CDR3, the DNA is TGTGCTAGTGGTTTGTTACGGACAGGGTGGGAGACCCAGTACTTC. Translation: CASGLLRTGWETQYF.

This clone was picked up a small number of times. The chain couples TRBV7-9 to TRBJ1-1, with 11 bases lining up with TRBD1. The junction had 6 bases not matched to a gene; V was cut back by 2 bases and J by 7 bases. Germline assignment: CDR1 SEHNR and CDR2 FQNEAQ (reference sequence). This CDR3 is built from 15 residues. CDR3 protein: CASSLRGQGAVEAFF. The CDR3 DNA reads TGTGCCAGCAGCTTAAGAGGACAGGGGGCAGTTGAAGCTTTCTTT.

This chain uses TRBV7-2 with TRBJ1-2; D remains ambiguous. Trimming removed 4 bases at V and 5 bases at J, with 17 bases between. From germline, CDR1 is SGHTA and CDR2 FQGNSA. The CDR3 loop spans 15 amino acids. The CDR3: CASSSGLSGAYGYTF. As DNA, the CDR3 is TGTGCCAGCAGCTCTGGTCTGTCAGGCGCATATGGCTACACCTTC.

This CDR3 is CASSTPPGTGPNTEAFF. CDR3 in DNA: TGTGCCAGTAGTACTCCCCCCGGGACAGGGCCGAACACTGAAGCTTTCTTT. This rearrangement joins TRBV19 to TRBJ1-1, with 9 bases identical to TRBD1. From germline, CDR1 is LNHDA and CDR2 SQIVND (reference sequence). The V gene end was trimmed by 4 bases and the J gene end by 1 base; junction bases not matched to a gene: 10. The CDR3 runs to 17 residues.

This clone was counted only a few times. The chain's CDR3 is CASNGQGSRDTQYF. As DNA, the CDR3 is TGTGCCAGCAACGGACAGGGGTCCCGGGATACGCAGTATTTT. The V gene is TRBV9, the J gene TRBJ2-3, with 9 positions matching TRBD1. Germline V gene sequence: CDR1 SGDLS, CDR2 YYNGEE. The CDR3 is 14 residues long. Trimming removed 6 bases from V and 6 bases from J; junction bases left unmatched: 8. Variable domain in full (rest from reference TRBV9 and TRBJ2-3): DSGVTQTPKHLITATGQRVTLRCSPRSGDLSVYWYQQSLDQGLQFLIQYYNGEERAKGNILERFSAQQFPDLHSELNLSSLELGDSALYFCASNGQGSRDTQYFGPGTRLTVL.

This clone was seen a single time. The rearrangement uses TRBV28 and TRBJ2-7, with D possibly TRBD1 on 5 matching bases. V was pared by 5 bases and J by 6 bases, with 14 bases between. The length of the CDR3 is 13 residues. CDR1 and CDR2 (germline): MDHEN, SYDVKM. DNA for the CDR3: TGTGCCAGCAGTCCCAGGGTAAACCCCGAGCAGTACTTC. Translation gives CASSPRVNPEQYF.

This sequence joins TRBV7-9 and TRBJ2-3; 7 bases are a match to TRBD1. Unmatched junction bases numbered 2, after V lost 5 bases and J lost 0 bases. The CDR3 covers 14 residues. Germline CDR1 is SEHNR and CDR2 is FQNEAQ (reference sequence). The CDR3, as DNA: TGTGCCAGCAGCCGGGACAGTAGCACAGATACGCAGTATTTT. This codes for CASSRDSSTDTQYF.

A remark on this clone: Distinct nucleotide sequences in the sample also encode this CDR3. CDR3 bases: TGTGCCAGCAGTTACGGGACTAGCGGTGGGCAAGAGACCCAGTACTTC. Protein sequence: CASSYGTSGGQETQYF. The V gene is TRBV6-5, the J gene TRBJ2-5; 11 bases line up with TRBD2. The V gene's germline CDR1 is MNHEY and CDR2 SVGAGI. V trimming: 2 bases; J trimming: 2 bases; junction bases outside the gene matches: 4. This CDR3 spans 16 amino acids.

The chain recombines TRBV6-1 with TRBJ2-1, with a weak D call TRBD1 (6 bases). The length of the CDR3 is 18 residues. In germline, CDR1 is MNHNS, CDR2 SASEGT. Trimming removed 2 bases at V and 1 base at J, with 18 bases between. CDR3 sequence reads: CASSELRGTGGSYNEQFF. The CDR3 DNA is TGTGCCAGCAGTGAACTGAGGGGGACGGGTGGTTCCTACAATGAGCAGTTCTTC.

The CDR3 region is CASSNSNQPQHF. As DNA, the CDR3 is TGTGCCAGCTCAAATAGCAATCAGCCCCAGCATTTT. This chain uses TRBV6-1 with TRBJ1-5; D unresolved. Trimming cost V 8 bases and J 0 bases, with 5 bases left between them. The V gene's germline CDR1 is MNHNS and CDR2 SASEGT. The CDR3 covers 12 residues.

This rearrangement joins TRBV18 to TRBJ1-3; 8 positions agree with TRBD1. The CDR3 runs to 16 residues. The germline gives CDR1 KGHSH, CDR2 LQKENI. V was pared by 3 bases and J by 4 bases, with 8 bases of the junction left unmatched. CDR3 protein: CASSPLRTGRGNTIYF. CDR3 DNA sequence: TGTGCCAGCTCACCTCTAAGGACAGGGAGAGGAAACACCATATATTTT.